The clone carrying this T cell receptor beta chain was detected only a few times. Unique molecular identifiers were incorporated when the TCRbeta library was constructed. TCRdb re-derived calls from the PCR reads in MiXCR, one entry per CDR3 protein. The data contain some 440,000 distinct CDR3 sequences, roughly 15% of them singletons. Germline CDR1 and CDR2: SEHNR and FQNEAQ (reference sequence). The CDR3 totals 16 residues. The V end lost 2 bases, the J end lost 3 bases, and 13 bases lay between the germline ends. This sample is drawn from a study of T-cell reconstitution after alpha-beta-depleted transplantation in children.

The starting material was PBMCs, mostly from graft donor cells, obtained 360 days after TCRalphabeta/CD19-depleted stem cell transplant. This chain uses TRBV7-9 with TRBJ2-2; D tentatively fits TRBD1 or TRBD2 (5 bases each). This sequence was found in a boy under three years old who had a stem cell transplant for Wiskott-Aldrich syndrome, so the T cells may come from the graft donor. DNA for the CDR3: TGTGCCAGCAGCTTACTGGCAGGGAGTGACACCGGGGAGCTGTTTTTT. As protein: CASSLLAGSDTGELFF.